This T cell receptor beta chain was sequenced during a study of blood T cells in healthy people across ages. Notes on the study in general: Naive T cell percentage and TCR beta diversity correlated strongly. Leaving the PBMCs unsorted stopped any conclusive comparison of naive versus antigen-experienced cells. Compared with aged donors, long-lived donors showed fewer expanded clones, suggesting selection.

A word on this clonotype: Its antigen is unidentified.

With each sample, at least 5 micrograms of total RNA were extracted. Through a sample-barcoded 5' primer and a J-beta primer mix, a second PCR was run for 7 to 11 cycles. MiXCR was run by TCRdb on the 5' RACE reads, yielding one entry per CDR3 protein. Of 630,000 or so distinct CDR3 sequences detected, about 32% appear once; the ten largest clones hold 15%. The CDR3 is 16 amino acids. Germline lookup yields CDR1 SGHRS and CDR2 YFSETQ. V trimming: 4 bases; J trimming: 4 bases; junction bases outside the gene matches: 11. This receptor was taken from a woman older than 75 in good health. The specimen was blood. The chain has TRBV5-1 and TRBJ2-7; TRBD2 agrees at 10 bases. CDR3 loop: CASSATPSGGAYEQYF. Here the CDR3 DNA reads TGCGCCAGCAGCGCGACCCCTAGCGGGGGAGCATACGAGCAGTACTTC.